The clone carrying this T cell receptor (beta chain) was found once. CDR3 size: 13 residues. CDR1 is SGHRS and CDR2 is YFSETQ in the germline V gene. V gave up 0 bases and J gave up 6 bases, with 10 bases separating them. Original methodology: Reference gene primer amplification in the assay estimated nucleated cell counts. TCRdb's copy holds only in-frame clones and misses some; the assay was immunoSEQ multiplex PCR. That table furnishes V, J and clone size, whereas the DNA furnished D and trimming. Here the sample spans 88,000 or so clones, over 75% being singletons. The source of the sample is a study of blood T cell repertoires in COVID-19. At the level of the study: Acute-phase and convalescent COVID-19 samples originated in the United States, Italy and Spain. Sources were T cells, B-cell-depleted T cells, or PBMCs; the material itself was cDNA or gDNA.

This TCR was recovered from a human donor in a cohort sampled during active COVID-19. This chain uses TRBV5-1 with TRBJ2-7, with D perhaps TRBD1 (6 bases). Input material: peripheral blood. Here the CDR3 reads CASSLEGHSEQYF. CDR3 DNA sequence: TGCGCCAGCAGCTTGGAGGGACACTCCGAGCAGTACTTC.